This TCR beta chain was profiled in a study of blood T cell repertoires in COVID-19. About the study: The United States, Italy and Spain supplied acute and convalescent COVID-19 samples.

J lost 7 bases, V lost 7 bases, and 9 bases had no gene match. This CDR3 is 13 amino acids long. Germline V gene lookup returns CDR1 MGHDK and CDR2 SYGVNS. In this sample, this clone turned up once. Recovery meant two consecutive negative NP/OP PCR tests, professional clearance, or resolved symptoms. Original handling: Estimated nucleated cell counts came from reference gene primer amplification. Using immunoSEQ multiplex PCR, the repertoire was profiled, and TCRdb retains in-frame clones only, with some absent. The DNA was the basis for D and trimming; V, J and clone size are from that table. The table records 300,000 or so clones, about 85% of them present only once.

V is TRBV25-1 and J is TRBJ1-1; 7 nucleotides line up with TRBD1. This sequence originates from a woman aged 25 to 39 who had recovered from COVID-19. Sequencing was done on a sample of PBMCs or T cells enriched from blood (not recorded which). As DNA, the CDR3 is TGTGCCAGCACCATCAGGGGGTCAGTTGAAGCTTTCTTT. Its translation: CASTIRGSVEAFF. Supplemented by reference TRBV25-1 and TRBJ1-1, the full variable domain reads EADIYQTPRYLVIGTGKKITLECSQTMGHDKMYWYQQDPGMELHLIHYSYGVNSTEKGDLSSESTVSRIRTEHFPLTLESARPSHTSQYLCASTIRGSVEAFFGQGTRLTVV.